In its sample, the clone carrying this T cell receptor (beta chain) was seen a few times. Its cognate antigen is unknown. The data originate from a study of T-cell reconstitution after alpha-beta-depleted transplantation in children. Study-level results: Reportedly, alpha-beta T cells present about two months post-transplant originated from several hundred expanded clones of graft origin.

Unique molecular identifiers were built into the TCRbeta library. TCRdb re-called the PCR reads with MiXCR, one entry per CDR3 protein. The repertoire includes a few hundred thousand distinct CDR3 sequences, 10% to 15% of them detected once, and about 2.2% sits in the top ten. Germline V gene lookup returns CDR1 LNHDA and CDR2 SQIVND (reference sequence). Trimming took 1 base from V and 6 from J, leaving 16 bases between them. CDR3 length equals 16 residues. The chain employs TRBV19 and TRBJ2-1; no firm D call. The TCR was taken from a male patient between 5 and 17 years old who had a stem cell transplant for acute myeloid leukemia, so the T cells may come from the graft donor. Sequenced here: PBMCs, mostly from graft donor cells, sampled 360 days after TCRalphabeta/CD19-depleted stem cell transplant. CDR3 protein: CASSIVSAVGPNEQFF. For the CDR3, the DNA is TGTGCCAGTAGTATAGTCTCGGCTGTGGGCCCCAATGAGCAGTTCTTC.